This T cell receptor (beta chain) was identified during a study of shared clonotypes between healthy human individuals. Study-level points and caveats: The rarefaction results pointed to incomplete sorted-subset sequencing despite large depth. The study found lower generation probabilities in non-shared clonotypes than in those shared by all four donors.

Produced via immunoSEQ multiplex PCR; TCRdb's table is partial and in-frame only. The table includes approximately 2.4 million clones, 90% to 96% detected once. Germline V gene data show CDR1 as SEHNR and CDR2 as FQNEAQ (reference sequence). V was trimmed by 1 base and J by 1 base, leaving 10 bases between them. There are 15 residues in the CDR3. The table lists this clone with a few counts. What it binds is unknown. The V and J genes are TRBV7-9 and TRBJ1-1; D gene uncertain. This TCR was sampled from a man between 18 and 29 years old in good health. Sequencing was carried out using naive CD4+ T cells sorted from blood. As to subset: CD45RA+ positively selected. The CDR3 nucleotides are TGTGCCAGCAGCTTAGAAATGTGGGGGAACACTGAAGCTTTCTTT. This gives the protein CASSLEMWGNTEAFF.